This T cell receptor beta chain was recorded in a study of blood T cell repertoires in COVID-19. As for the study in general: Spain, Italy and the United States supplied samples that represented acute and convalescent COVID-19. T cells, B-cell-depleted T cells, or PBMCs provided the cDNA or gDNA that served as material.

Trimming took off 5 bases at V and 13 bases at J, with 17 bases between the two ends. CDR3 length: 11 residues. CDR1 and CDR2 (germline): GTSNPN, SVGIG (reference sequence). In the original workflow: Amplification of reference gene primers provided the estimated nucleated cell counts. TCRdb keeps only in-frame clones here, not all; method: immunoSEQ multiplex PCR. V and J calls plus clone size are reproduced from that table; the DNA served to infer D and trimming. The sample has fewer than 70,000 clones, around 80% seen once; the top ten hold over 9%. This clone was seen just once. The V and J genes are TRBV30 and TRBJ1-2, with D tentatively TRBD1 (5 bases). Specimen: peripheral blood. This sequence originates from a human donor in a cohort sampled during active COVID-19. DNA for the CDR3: TGTGCCTGGTCATCGGCGGGGGGGGGCACCTTC. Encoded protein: CAWSSAGGGTF. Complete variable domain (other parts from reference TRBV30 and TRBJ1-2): SQTIHQWPATLVQPVGSPLSLECTVEGTSNPNLYWYRQAAGRGLQLLFYSVGIGQISSEVPQNLSASRPQDRQFILSSKKLLLSDSGFYLCAWSSAGGGTFGSGTRLTVV.